The next 27 T cell receptor beta chains were all read from a single sample in a study of blood T cell repertoires in COVID-19. The method was immunoSEQ multiplex PCR; TCRdb's version includes in-frame clones alone and lacks a portion of them. Of 350,000 or so clones in the sample, roughly 90% are singletons; the top ten hold approximately 6.2%. Sequenced material: peripheral blood. These receptors came from a man aged 18 to 29 with active or convalescent COVID-19.

The genes are TRBV27 and TRBJ2-2, with D tentatively TRBD1 (5 bases). CDR3 length equals 13 residues. V was shortened by 9 bases and J by 4 bases, with 12 bases between the two germline ends. The germline gives CDR1 MNHEY, CDR2 SMNVEV (reference sequence). This CDR3 reads CASSVGVTGELFF. CDR3 DNA sequence: TGTGCCAGTTCAGTAGGGGTCACCGGGGAGCTGTTTTTT.

This rearrangement joins TRBV19 to TRBJ1-6; perhaps TRBD1 as D (6 bases). The CDR3 runs 14 residues. Germline CDR1 is LNHDA and CDR2 is SQIVND (reference sequence). V lost 3 bases and J lost 5, with 8 bases in between. In DNA, the CDR3 is TGTGCCAGTAGTATGGGACAAGATAATTCACCCCTCCACTTT. Residues: CASSMGQDNSPLHF.

V is TRBV19 and J is TRBJ2-7, with 11 bases aligning to TRBD2. Germline CDR1 LNHDA, CDR2 SQIVND (reference sequence). The CDR3 is 14 amino acids. The V and J ends lost 8 bases and 1 base, in that order; junction bases with no gene match: 4. The CDR3 DNA is TGTGCCAGTCGGGCTAGCGGGGGGTCCTACGAGCAGTACTTC. Protein product: CASRASGGSYEQYF.

This chain uses TRBV19 with TRBJ1-2; no clear D gene. The CDR3 covers 13 residues. V was cut by 5 bases and J by 9 bases, with 16 bases left in between. CDR1 LNHDA and CDR2 SQIVND come from the germline V gene (reference sequence). The DNA of the CDR3 is TGTGCCAGTAGTCCCCGAACAGCGGATAGCTACACCTTC. Translation gives CASSPRTADSYTF.

J is TRBJ1-2 and V is TRBV11-2; possible D gene TRBD1, 5 bases. CDR1 is SGHAT, CDR2 FQNNGV, per germline. CDR3 length: 12 amino acids. The V end lost 5 bases, the J end lost 7 bases, and 11 bases lay between the germline ends. For the CDR3, the DNA is TGTGCCAGCAGCAAATTTGGGGCTGGCTACACCTTC. Its protein is CASSKFGAGYTF.

The chain carries TRBV13 and TRBJ1-3, with 10 positions matching TRBD1. The CDR3 has 18 residues. V gave up 5 bases and J gave up 2 bases; unmatched junction bases: 12. Germline CDR1 and CDR2: PRHDT and FYEKMQ (reference sequence). The CDR3 is CASSHGTGVDTPGNTIYF. Written as DNA, the CDR3 is TGTGCCAGCAGCCATGGGACAGGGGTCGACACGCCTGGAAACACCATATATTTT.

The V gene is TRBV19, the J gene TRBJ1-2; D not resolved. The CDR3 consists of 11 residues. Germline V gives CDR1 LNHDA, CDR2 SQIVND (reference sequence). The V and J ends lost 3 bases and 8 bases respectively, with 7 bases between them. CDR3 sequence (DNA): TGTGCCAGTAGTATCTACTCCGGCTACACCTTC. It codes for CASSIYSGYTF. Using reference TRBV19 and TRBJ1-2 for the parts outside the CDR3, the full variable domain is DGGITQSPKYLFRKEGQNVTLSCEQNLNHDAMYWYRQDPGQGLRLIYYSQIVNDFQKGDIAEGYSVSREKKESFPLTVTSAQKNPTAFYLCASSIYSGYTFGSGTRLTVV.

The V call is TRBV6-5, the J call TRBJ2-7; weak D call: TRBD1 (6 bases). This CDR3 has 15 amino acids. Germline-derived CDR1 and CDR2 are MNHEY and SVGAGI. Trimming pared 6 bases from V and 0 bases from J, leaving 15 bases between. This chain's CDR3 is CASRTGQTYSYEQYF. DNA of the CDR3: TGTGCCAGCAGAACCGGACAGACGTACTCCTACGAGCAGTACTTC.

The V call is TRBV9, the J call TRBJ1-1; no firm D call. Trimming cost V 3 bases and J 7 bases, with 22 bases left between them. The CDR3 length is 16 residues. Germline CDR1 SGDLS, CDR2 YYNGEE. The CDR3 sequence: CASSGEAAAPNNEAFF. The CDR3 DNA reads TGTGCCAGCAGCGGGGAGGCGGCAGCTCCAAATAATGAAGCTTTCTTT.

V is TRBV28 and J is TRBJ2-3, with 9 bases fitting TRBD2. Germline CDR1 and CDR2: MDHEN and SYDVKM. This CDR3 contains 16 residues. The V segment lost 3 bases and the J segment 8 bases; nucleotides outside the gene matches: 12. The CDR3 nucleotides are TGTGCCAGCAGTTTGAGGCGGGAGGGCTTATTTGGTACGCAGTATTTT. Translated, it gives CASSLRREGLFGTQYF.

This chain's CDR3 is CASSVAQINSPLHF. The CDR3, as DNA: TGTGCCAGCAGCGTAGCACAGATAAATTCACCCCTCCACTTT. The chain combines TRBV9 with TRBJ1-6; D is uncertain. Trimming stripped 0 bases from V and 7 bases from J, with 8 bases between. CDR3 length equals 14 residues. CDR1 is SGDLS, CDR2 YYNGEE, per germline.

This clone was seen more than once but under ten times. The CDR3 DNA is TGCAGTGCCGGCGGGAAGGTCACGCAGTATTTT. Its protein product is CSAGGKVTQYF. The chain has TRBV20-1 and TRBJ2-3; TRBD2 is a possible D gene (6 bases). The length of the CDR3 is 11 residues. Germline values: CDR1 DFQATT, CDR2 SNEGSKA (reference sequence). V lost 6 bases to trimming and J lost 9 bases, with 13 bases between them.

The chain links TRBV7-9 to TRBJ2-1; 10 bases are a match to TRBD2. The CDR3 contains 15 residues. CDR1 and CDR2 from the germline V gene are SEHNR and FQNEAQ (reference sequence). V was pared by 1 base and J by 4 bases, with 1 base of the junction left unmatched. CDR3 residues: CASSLGSGGYNEQFF. The CDR3 region has the DNA TGTGCCAGCAGCTTAGGTAGCGGGGGGTACAATGAGCAGTTCTTC. Using reference TRBV7-9 and TRBJ2-1 for the parts outside the CDR3, the full variable domain is DTGVSQNPRHKITKRGQNVTFRCDPISEHNRLYWYRQTLGQGPEFLTYFQNEAQLEKSRLLSDRFSAERPKGSFSTLEIQRTEQGDSAMYLCASSLGSGGYNEQFFGPGTRLTVL.

The rearrangement uses TRBV12-3 or TRBV12-4 and TRBJ1-5; D unclear. Trimming pared 6 bases from V and 3 bases from J, leaving 9 bases between. CDR3 size: 13 residues. In DNA, the CDR3 is TGTGCCAGCAGCCCGAGAGTCAATCAGCCCCAGCATTTT. Its translation: CASSPRVNQPQHF.

This clone turned up a few times. A read error may produce the germline difference seen at one junction end. CDR3 sequence: CASSQGDSYSGANVLTF. CDR3 coding DNA: TGTGCCAGCAGCCAGGGGGATTCGTACTCTGGGGCCAACGTGCTGACTTTC. This chain connects TRBV7-9 to TRBJ2-6, with 7 bases lining up with TRBD1. There are 17 residues in the CDR3. Germline V gene sequence: CDR1 SEHNR, CDR2 FQNEAQ (reference sequence).

This sequence joins TRBV9 and TRBJ1-6; D possibly corresponds to TRBD1 (5 bases). V lost 4 bases and J lost 0, with 11 bases in between. Germline loops: CDR1 SGDLS, CDR2 YYNGEE. This CDR3 spans 16 amino acids. DNA of the CDR3: TGTGCCAGCAGCTTAACAGGAAGCTCCTATAATTCACCCCTCCACTTT. The encoded protein is CASSLTGSSYNSPLHF.

This clone was counted between two and nine times. The chain recombines TRBV3-1 (or the pseudogene TRBV3-2) with TRBJ2-7, with 11 bases fitting TRBD2. The germline CDR1 and CDR2 sequences are LGHDT and YNNKEL (reference sequence). The CDR3 spans 16 residues. J was trimmed by 4 bases and V by 2 bases; bases with no gene match: 7. As DNA, the CDR3 is TGTGCCAGCAGCCAACAACCTAGCGGGGGGCCATACGAGCAGTACTTC. Translating it yields CASSQQPSGGPYEQYF.

This clone was seen only a few times. The chain employs TRBV7-2 and TRBJ1-1; D is ambiguous. The CDR3 spans 13 residues. Trimming took off 2 bases at V and 11 bases at J, with 15 bases between the two ends. CDR1 is SGHTA and CDR2 is FQGNSA in the germline V gene. The CDR3, as DNA: TGTGCCAGCAGCTTAACAAATTCTCTCGGGGCTTTCTTT. This codes for CASSLTNSLGAFF.

The chain's CDR3 is CASSFASSIGYTF. In DNA form, the CDR3 reads TGTGCCAGCAGTTTCGCCTCCAGTATCGGCTACACCTTC. V is TRBV28 and J is TRBJ1-2, with D uncertain. The V gene lost 3 bases and the J gene lost 8 bases, with 13 bases spanning the gap. Germline lookup yields CDR1 MDHEN and CDR2 SYDVKM. This CDR3 has 13 amino acids.

The chain recombines TRBV13 with TRBJ2-3; weak D call: TRBD2 (6 bases). V lost 4 bases to trimming and J lost 5 bases, with 13 bases between them. The CDR3 consists of 14 residues. Per germline, CDR1 PRHDT and CDR2 FYEKMQ (reference sequence). CDR3 loop: CASSWGLLGDTQYF. CDR3 coding DNA: TGTGCCAGCAGCTGGGGACTGTTGGGAGATACGCAGTATTTT.

The chain couples TRBV7-8 to TRBJ1-5; 7 nucleotides agree with TRBD1. The CDR3 runs 14 residues. CDR1 and CDR2 (germline): SGHVS, FQNEAQ. After removal of 3 bases from V and 4 bases from J, the junction contained 3 bases not matched to a gene. CDR3 loop: CASSFQGGNQPQHF. CDR3 DNA: TGTGCCAGCAGCTTCCAGGGGGGTAATCAGCCCCAGCATTTT. The whole variable domain, filled in from reference TRBV7-8 and TRBJ1-5, reads GAGVSQSPRYKVAKRGQDVALRCDPISGHVSLFWYQQALGQGPEFLTYFQNEAQLDKSGLPSDRFFAERPEGSVSTLKIQRTQQEDSAVYLCASSFQGGNQPQHFGDGTRLSIL.

The chain uses TRBV6-2 or TRBV6-3 and TRBJ2-3; unclear D gene. Germline lookup yields CDR1 MNHEY and CDR2 SVGEGT. The V and J ends lost 4 bases and 0 bases respectively, with 14 bases between them. The CDR3 totals 16 residues. As DNA, the CDR3 is TGTGCCAGCAGTTCGTTGGCGGTCCCCAGCACAGATACGCAGTATTTT. The encoded protein is CASSSLAVPSTDTQYF.

V and J are TRBV9 and TRBJ2-1; 7 positions match TRBD2. CDR3 length: 16 residues. Germline V gives CDR1 SGDLS, CDR2 YYNGEE. V shed 4 bases and J 3 bases; nucleotides not matched to a gene: 10. The chain's CDR3 is CASSLGGTGNYNEQFF. The CDR3 DNA is TGTGCCAGCAGCCTGGGAGGGACGGGGAACTACAATGAGCAGTTCTTC. The variable domain in full, completed from reference TRBV9 and TRBJ2-1, reads DSGVTQTPKHLITATGQRVTLRCSPRSGDLSVYWYQQSLDQGLQFLIQYYNGEERAKGNILERFSAQQFPDLHSELNLSSLELGDSALYFCASSLGGTGNYNEQFFGPGTRLTVL.

The sample holds a few counts of this clone. This rearrangement joins TRBV7-3 to TRBJ1-1, with D possibly being TRBD1 (6 bases). Deletions cut 2 bases from V and 6 bases from J, with 7 bases between. In germline, CDR1 is SGHTA, CDR2 FQGTGA. The CDR3 extends over 12 amino acids. The CDR3 protein is CASSLGGPEAFF. CDR3 coding DNA: TGTGCCAGCAGCTTAGGGGGCCCTGAAGCTTTCTTT. The full variable domain, its missing parts supplied by reference TRBV7-3 and TRBJ1-1, is GAGVSQTPSNKVTEKGKYVELRCDPISGHTALYWYRQSLGQGPEFLIYFQGTGAADDSGLPNDRFFAVRPEGSVSTLKIQRTERGDSAVYLCASSLGGPEAFFGQGTRLTVV.

V and J are TRBV6-5 and TRBJ1-2, with a tentative D call TRBD1 (6 bases). Germline CDR1 is MNHEY and CDR2 is SVGAGI. Trimming stripped 7 bases from V and 5 bases from J, with 11 bases between. The length of the CDR3 is 12 residues. The CDR3 bases are TGTGCCAGCAACAGACAGGCTTATGGCTACACCTTC. Translating gives CASNRQAYGYTF.

This chain uses TRBV6-2 or TRBV6-3 with TRBJ2-7; 7 bases are shared with TRBD1. The length of the CDR3 is 16 residues. CDR1 is MNHEY and CDR2 is SVGEGT in the germline V gene. Trimming at V came to 0 bases and at J to 3 bases, leaving 8 bases not matched to a gene. The CDR3 sequence is CASSYSSVRGNYEQYF. Here the CDR3 DNA reads TGTGCCAGCAGTTACTCGTCGGTCAGGGGGAACTACGAGCAGTACTTC.

The V call is TRBV21-1, the J call TRBJ2-3; TRBD2 was called by the table and not checked on the DNA. TRBV21-1 is a known pseudogene. This CDR3 is 18 amino acids long. The CDR3 loop is CASSKGTSGGAESDTQYF. The CDR3 nucleotides are TGTGCCAGCAGCAAAGGGACTAGCGGGGGGGCGGAATCAGATACGCAGTATTTT.